These 32 T cell receptor beta chains were all obtained from the same sample, sequenced in a study of shared clonotypes between healthy human individuals. Only in-frame clones appear in the TCRdb table, and some are missing; sequencing was by immunoSEQ multiplex PCR. The data contain around 2.3 million clones, almost 96% of them singletons. The material sequenced was naive CD4+ T cells sorted from blood. This sample's subset: CD45RA+ positively selected. The receptors derive from a man aged 18 to 29 in good health.

V and J are TRBV7-8 and TRBJ2-3; TRBD2 might be the D (7 bases). V lost 5 bases and J 2 bases, leaving 23 bases between the germline ends. This CDR3 comprises 18 residues. Germline loops: CDR1 SGHVS, CDR2 FQNEAQ. The CDR3 DNA reads TGTGCCAGCAGCGCCCAAGGGGGAGGCGGGGGAGTCACAGATACGCAGTATTTT. It yields the protein CASSAQGGGGGVTDTQYF. Looking up the rest from reference TRBV7-8 and TRBJ2-3 gives the full variable domain: GAGVSQSPRYKVAKRGQDVALRCDPISGHVSLFWYQQALGQGPEFLTYFQNEAQLDKSGLPSDRFFAERPEGSVSTLKIQRTQQEDSAVYLCASSAQGGGGGVTDTQYFGPGTRLTVL.

The rearrangement uses TRBV6-5 and TRBJ1-2, with a weak D call TRBD1 (5 bases). Germline V lookup: CDR1 MNHEY, CDR2 SVGAGI. The CDR3 extends over 11 amino acids. V was shortened by 7 bases and J by 8 bases, with 11 bases between the two germline ends. The CDR3 protein is CASMGGGGYTF. The CDR3, as DNA: TGTGCCAGCATGGGGGGGGGAGGCTACACCTTC.

V gene TRBV4-1 combines with J gene TRBJ1-3; D unresolved. Germline loops: CDR1 MGHRA, CDR2 YSYEKL. The CDR3 totals 15 residues. V dropped 4 bases and J dropped 1 base, with 11 bases sitting between them. In nucleotides, the CDR3 is TGCGCCAGCAGCCCCCAGCCGGTGTCTGGAAACACCATATATTTT. Translation: CASSPQPVSGNTIYF.

The J gene is TRBJ1-3, the V gene TRBV14; D is unresolved. Germline CDR1 SGHDN, CDR2 FVKESK. V was shortened by 8 bases and J by 0 bases, with 11 bases between the two germline ends. This CDR3 spans 14 amino acids. The chain's CDR3 is CASHPSLSGNTIYF. For the CDR3, the DNA is TGTGCCAGCCACCCTAGCCTCTCTGGAAACACCATATATTTT. Full variable domain (outside the CDR3, taken from reference TRBV14 and TRBJ1-3): EAGVTQFPSHSVIEKGQTVTLRCDPISGHDNLYWYRRVMGKEIKFLLHFVKESKQDESGMPNNRFLAERTGGTYSTLKVQPAELEDSGVYFCASHPSLSGNTIYFGEGSWLTVV.

The V and J genes are TRBV19 and TRBJ1-5, with TRBD1 as a possible D gene (6 bases). Between the trimmed V and J ends, which lost 5 bases and 1 base, there was a span of 18 bases. This CDR3 has 17 amino acids. Looked up from germline, CDR1 is LNHDA and CDR2 is SQIVND (reference sequence). CDR3 bases: TGTGCCAGTAGTGCGGGACACCTAAAGGGAAGCAATCAGCCCCAGCATTTT. It translates to CASSAGHLKGSNQPQHF.

This chain uses TRBV5-6 with TRBJ1-2, with 9 nucleotides matching TRBD1. CDR1 is SGHDT and CDR2 is YYEEEE in the germline V gene. J was trimmed by 3 bases and V by 4 bases; bases with no gene match: 7. CDR3 length equals 15 residues. CDR3 loop: CASSPWDREDYGYTF. In DNA, the CDR3 is TGTGCCAGCAGCCCCTGGGACAGGGAGGACTATGGCTACACCTTC.

This chain connects TRBV29-1 to TRBJ2-1; D gene uncertain. Germline V gene sequence: CDR1 SQVTM, CDR2 ANQGSEA. The length of the CDR3 is 14 residues. The V and J ends lost 5 bases and 0 bases respectively, with 11 bases between them. The CDR3 DNA is TGCAGCGTTATCGGCCCGAGCTCCTACAATGAGCAGTTCTTC. Encoded protein: CSVIGPSSYNEQFF.

Here the CDR3 reads CASSQRGTANYGYTF. In DNA form, the CDR3 reads TGTGCCAGCAGCCAGCGGGGGACAGCTAACTATGGCTACACCTTC. This chain uses TRBV28 with TRBJ1-2; 7 nucleotides match TRBD1. Trimming cost V 6 bases and J 0 bases; bases outside gene matches: 7. The germline CDR1 and CDR2 sequences are MDHEN and SYDVKM. This CDR3 spans 15 amino acids.

The chain employs TRBV14 and TRBJ2-7, with 8 bases fitting TRBD2. The germline CDR1 and CDR2 sequences are SGHDN and FVKESK. V was clipped by 4 bases and J by 1 base; unmatched bases: 9. The CDR3 consists of 16 residues. CDR3 nucleotides: TGTGCCAGCAGCCCCGCGGGGGCGGGGGGTTCCTACGAGCAGTACTTC. This codes for CASSPAGAGGSYEQYF.

This sequence joins TRBV28 and TRBJ1-5; 10 bases fit TRBD1. Trimming took 2 bases from V and 7 from J; bases not matched to a gene: 5. The germline V gene has CDR1 MDHEN and CDR2 SYDVKM. This CDR3 is 15 amino acids long. This CDR3 reads CASSLGGQGSQPQHF. CDR3 bases: TGTGCCAGCAGTTTAGGGGGACAGGGGAGCCAGCCCCAGCATTTT.

Only a few counts were recorded for this clone. J is TRBJ1-1 and V is TRBV7-9; D unclear. Trimming removed 4 bases at V and 2 bases at J, with 5 bases between. The V gene's germline CDR1 is SEHNR and CDR2 FQNEAQ (reference sequence). The CDR3 is 12 residues long. CDR3 sequence: CASSSPNTEAFF. CDR3 in DNA: TGTGCCAGCAGCTCCCCTAACACTGAAGCTTTCTTT.

Concerning this clone itself: Other DNA sequences in the sample encode the same CDR3. In nucleotides, the CDR3 is TGTGCCAGCAGCGCGGCTAGCGGCTCCTACGAGCAGTACTTC. It specifies CASSAASGSYEQYF. The V and J genes are TRBV9 and TRBJ2-7; 7 nucleotides agree with TRBD2. This CDR3 contains 14 residues. Germline trimming cut 3 bases from V and 0 bases from J; bases unmatched to any gene: 3. Germline lookup yields CDR1 SGDLS and CDR2 YYNGEE.

The gene calls are TRBV7-2 and TRBJ1-5; D ambiguous. CDR1 and CDR2 (germline): SGHTA, FQGNSA. The CDR3 extends over 14 amino acids. Deletions cut 1 base from V and 4 bases from J, with 8 bases between. The CDR3 DNA reads as TGTGCCAGCAGCTTAGACGTGGGGAATCAGCCCCAGCATTTT. This gives the protein CASSLDVGNQPQHF.

V and J are TRBV29-1 and TRBJ2-7; 7 nucleotides agree with TRBD1. There are 13 residues in the CDR3. The V gene end was trimmed by 1 base and the J gene end by 3 bases; junction bases not matched to a gene: 3. Per the germline V gene, CDR1 is SQVTM and CDR2 is ANQGSEA. The CDR3: CSVEVGTDYEQYF. The CDR3 DNA follows: TGCAGCGTTGAAGTGGGGACAGACTACGAGCAGTACTTC.

The sample holds one count of this clone. The chain recombines TRBV9 with TRBJ2-7; 13 nucleotides agree with TRBD2. Germline loops: CDR1 SGDLS, CDR2 YYNGEE. V shed 5 bases, J shed 7 bases, and the junction held 12 bases outside the gene matches. The length of the CDR3 is 16 residues. The CDR3 DNA reads as TGTGCCAGCAGTCGCAGACTAGCGGGGGGCCCCTGGGAGCAGTACTTC. Translated, it gives CASSRRLAGGPWEQYF.

Remarks on this clone: The sample carries other DNA sequences with the same CDR3. This sequence joins TRBV5-1 and TRBJ2-7; 10 bases line up with TRBD1. Trimming at V came to 4 bases and at J to 3 bases, leaving 1 base not matched to a gene. CDR1 and CDR2 from the germline V gene are SGHRS and YFSETQ. The CDR3 sequence is 13 residues long. CDR3 loop: CASSRDRGYEQYF. The CDR3 DNA follows: TGCGCCAGCAGCCGGGACAGGGGCTACGAGCAGTACTTC.

J is TRBJ2-5 and V is TRBV5-1; D gene uncertain. The germline V gene encodes CDR1 SGHRS and CDR2 YFSETQ. Trimming shortened V by 0 bases and J by 5 bases, and 8 bases separated the two germline ends. This CDR3 is 13 amino acids long. The CDR3 sequence: CASSLDVTETQYF. For the CDR3, the DNA is TGCGCCAGCAGCTTGGATGTAACCGAGACCCAGTACTTC.

This clone was seen only once. V is TRBV10-1 and J is TRBJ2-1; possible D gene TRBD2, 6 bases. V was trimmed by 0 bases and J by 5 bases, leaving 11 bases between them. Germline values: CDR1 WNHNN, CDR2 SYGVQD (reference sequence). The CDR3 runs to 15 residues. This chain's CDR3 is CASSESGGLHNEQFF. DNA for the CDR3: TGCGCCAGCAGTGAGTCAGGAGGGCTCCACAATGAGCAGTTCTTC.

Concerning this clone: One junction end does not reproduce the germline sequence, and a read error may be involved. This sequence joins TRBV7-7 and TRBJ2-2; 7 bases are shared with TRBD1. The CDR3 is 14 amino acids. Germline CDR1 reads SSHAT; CDR2 reads FNYEAQ (reference sequence). The CDR3 is CASSRDRNTGELFF. The CDR3 bases are TGTGCTAGCAGCCGGGACAGAAACACCGGGGAGCTGTTTTTT.

The V and J genes are TRBV30 and TRBJ2-7; tentative D call: TRBD1 (6 bases). From germline, CDR1 is GTSNPN and CDR2 SVGIG (reference sequence). The CDR3 contains 15 residues. V gave up 2 bases and J gave up 0 bases, with 14 bases separating them. CDR3 coding DNA: TGTGCCTGGAGTCAACTTCCGACAGGCTCCTACGAGCAGTACTTC. This codes for CAWSQLPTGSYEQYF.

The rearrangement joins TRBV9 to TRBJ2-1; 9 nucleotides line up with TRBD2. This CDR3 has 14 amino acids. J lost 7 bases, V lost 3 bases, and 5 bases had no gene match. Germline V gene data show CDR1 as SGDLS and CDR2 as YYNGEE. The CDR3 region is CASSASGESNEQFF. In DNA form, the CDR3 reads TGTGCCAGCAGCGCTAGCGGGGAAAGTAATGAGCAGTTCTTC.

The rearrangement uses TRBV2 and TRBJ1-4; D ambiguous. The CDR3 spans 16 residues. The V and J ends lost 4 bases and 8 bases respectively, with 20 bases between them. Germline V gene data show CDR1 as SNHLY and CDR2 as FYNNEI. This CDR3 reads CASSASGQESGEKLFF. The CDR3 nucleotides are TGTGCCAGCAGTGCCAGTGGGCAGGAGTCGGGAGAAAAACTGTTTTTT.

The rearrangement joins TRBV21-1 to TRBJ2-3. TRBV21-1 is a listed pseudogene. The CDR3 loop spans 14 amino acids. The CDR3 region is CASSPKAWGDTQYF. In DNA, the CDR3 is TGTGCCAGCAGCCCTAAGGCGTGGGGGGATACGCAGTATTTT.

The chain uses TRBV6-5 and TRBJ1-1; D perhaps matches TRBD1 (6 bases). V shed 4 bases and J shed 8 bases, with 20 bases lying between them. The CDR3 has 15 amino acids. Germline V gene data show CDR1 as MNHEY and CDR2 as SVGAGI. The CDR3 is CASSFTQWSGTEAFF. CDR3 in DNA: TGTGCCAGCAGTTTCACTCAATGGTCAGGGACAGAAGCTTTCTTT.

A word on this clone: Other DNA sequences of this sample code for an identical CDR3. The chain recombines TRBV5-4 with TRBJ1-4, with a weak D call TRBD1 (5 bases). V shed 4 bases and J shed 1 base, with 8 bases lying between them. The CDR3 is made up of 14 amino acids. CDR1 and CDR2 (germline): SGHNT, YYREEE (reference sequence). CDR3 DNA sequence: TGTGCCAGCAGCCTTCAGGGAACTAATGAAAAACTGTTTTTT. This encodes CASSLQGTNEKLFF. The full variable domain, with the rest looked up from reference TRBV5-4 and TRBJ1-4, is ETGVTQSPTHLIKTRGQQVTLRCSSQSGHNTVSWYQQALGQGPQFIFQYYREEENGRGNFPPRFSGLQFPNYSSELNVNALELDDSALYLCASSLQGTNEKLFFGSGTQLSVL.

This clone was picked up one time. The chain links TRBV7-2 to TRBJ2-7; perhaps TRBD1 as D (6 bases). The CDR3 totals 13 residues. The V gene lost 5 bases and the J gene lost 2 bases, with 10 bases spanning the gap. The germline CDR1 and CDR2 sequences are SGHTA and FQGNSA. CDR3 loop: CASSRTVAYEQYF. In DNA form, the CDR3 reads TGTGCCAGCAGCAGGACAGTCGCCTACGAGCAGTACTTC.

The V gene is TRBV5-1, the J gene TRBJ1-1; D unclear. CDR1 is SGHRS, CDR2 YFSETQ, per germline. The V end was cut by 5 bases, the J end by 1 base, with 15 bases between. The CDR3 runs 15 residues. CDR3 residues: CASSRVTRGNTEAFF. In DNA form, the CDR3 reads TGCGCCAGCAGTAGGGTAACCAGAGGGAACACTGAAGCTTTCTTT.

About this clone: The same CDR3 also results from other DNA sequences found in this sample. V usage is TRBV5-1 and J usage is TRBJ2-7; D is ambiguous. The V end was cut by 0 bases, the J end by 3 bases, with 4 bases between. CDR3 length: 12 amino acids. Germline V gene lookup returns CDR1 SGHRS and CDR2 YFSETQ. The CDR3 sequence is CASSLGHYEQYF. CDR3 DNA sequence: TGCGCCAGCAGCTTGGGACACTACGAGCAGTACTTC.

In this sample, this clone turned up once. The chain couples TRBV27 to TRBJ2-3; D tentatively reads TRBD1 or TRBD2 (5 bases each). The CDR3 is 13 amino acids. Trimming took off 4 bases at V and 7 bases at J, with 12 bases between the two ends. Looked up from germline, CDR1 is MNHEY and CDR2 is SMNVEV (reference sequence). CDR3 loop: CASSSGAAYTQYF. CDR3 DNA: TGTGCCAGCAGTTCCGGGGCCGCGTATACGCAGTATTTT.

A word on this clone: Other DNA variants within this sample encode the same CDR3. The gene calls are TRBV9 and TRBJ1-1; 7 positions agree with TRBD1. There are 14 residues in the CDR3. Germline-derived CDR1 and CDR2 are SGDLS and YYNGEE. V shed 3 bases and J 1 base; nucleotides not matched to a gene: 3. The CDR3 DNA reads as TGTGCCAGCAGCGCCGGGACAGAGAACACTGAAGCTTTCTTT. Encoded protein: CASSAGTENTEAFF.

V is TRBV30 and J is TRBJ2-7; no clear D. From germline, CDR1 is GTSNPN and CDR2 SVGIG (reference sequence). The CDR3 has 17 amino acids. The ends were cut back, 0 bases at V and 3 bases at J, with 21 bases in the middle. This chain's CDR3 is CAWSVRPAGRLIYEQYF. The CDR3 region has the DNA TGTGCCTGGAGTGTAAGGCCGGCAGGTCGTCTTATCTACGAGCAGTACTTC. The full variable domain, with the rest looked up from reference TRBV30 and TRBJ2-7, is SQTIHQWPATLVQPVGSPLSLECTVEGTSNPNLYWYRQAAGRGLQLLFYSVGIGQISSEVPQNLSASRPQDRQFILSSKKLLLSDSGFYLCAWSVRPAGRLIYEQYFGPGTRLTVT.

The chain is built from TRBV6-5 and TRBJ2-5; no clear D. Germline V gene sequence: CDR1 MNHEY, CDR2 SVGAGI. V lost 2 bases to trimming and J lost 0 bases, with 4 bases between them. The CDR3 extends over 13 amino acids. CDR3 in amino acids: CASSYRYQETQYF. The CDR3 nucleotides are TGTGCCAGCAGTTACCGGTACCAAGAGACCCAGTACTTC.